The 8 T cell receptor beta chains given below trace back to one sample, sequenced in a study of blood T cell repertoires in COVID-19. Method: immunoSEQ multiplex PCR; TCRdb's copy keeps in-frame clones and lacks some. The sample gives around 450,000 clones, roughly 87% of which show up once; around 0.7% is in the top ten. The specimen was PBMCs or T cells enriched from blood (not recorded which). Receptors were obtained from a woman aged 18-30 years who had recovered from COVID-19.

The V call is TRBV10-3, the J call TRBJ2-7; TRBD1 might be the D (6 bases). V was shortened by 2 bases and J by 6 bases, with 14 bases between the two germline ends. Germline CDR1 is ENHRY and CDR2 is SYGVKD. This CDR3 spans 14 amino acids. CDR3 residues: CAISEPRDIPEQYF. The CDR3 DNA sequence: TGTGCCATCAGTGAGCCCCGGGACATTCCCGAGCAGTACTTC.

The chain uses TRBV19 and TRBJ1-1; D perhaps matches TRBD1 (5 bases). This CDR3 spans 13 amino acids. Germline-derived CDR1 and CDR2 are LNHDA and SQIVND (reference sequence). The CDR3 nucleotides read TGTGCTTCGGGCCCGGGGGTGGACACTGAAGCTTTCTTT. Encoded protein: CASGPGVDTEAFF.

This clone has just one count. This rearrangement joins TRBV28 to TRBJ1-2; TRBD1 matches 7 bases. The V gene's germline CDR1 is MDHEN and CDR2 SYDVKM. V was pared by 5 bases and J by 0 bases, with 9 bases of the junction left unmatched. The CDR3 has 16 residues. The CDR3 region is CASSEAGGIANYGYTF. DNA of the CDR3: TGTGCCAGCAGTGAAGCAGGGGGAATAGCTAACTATGGCTACACCTTC.

V gene TRBV5-1 combines with J gene TRBJ2-3; D possibly corresponds to TRBD2 (5 bases). In germline, CDR1 is SGHRS, CDR2 YFSETQ. The CDR3 has 13 amino acids. The V gene lost 4 bases and the J gene lost 6 bases, with 12 bases spanning the gap. The CDR3 DNA reads as TGCGCCAGCAGCACGGGAACAGAGGATACGCAGTATTTT. Protein product: CASSTGTEDTQYF.

The V call is TRBV5-1, the J call TRBJ1-6; D uncertain. The CDR3 covers 17 residues. V was cut by 4 bases and J by 6 bases, with 20 bases left in between. The germline gives CDR1 SGHRS, CDR2 YFSETQ. The CDR3 nucleotides are TGCGCCAGCAGCGAGGGAATCGATGCTCTGGGTAATTCACCCCTCCACTTT. Translated, it gives CASSEGIDALGNSPLHF.

The V and J genes are TRBV2 and TRBJ2-3, with D hard to call. Germline V gene data show CDR1 as SNHLY and CDR2 as FYNNEI. The CDR3 has 13 amino acids. The ends were cut back, 4 bases at V and 6 bases at J, with 11 bases in the middle. The CDR3 bases are TGTGCCAGCAGTGCTTGGGCATCGGATACGCAGTATTTT. Translation: CASSAWASDTQYF.

This sequence joins TRBV5-1 and TRBJ1-1, with D possibly TRBD1 on 5 matching bases. The CDR3 loop spans 13 amino acids. Germline loops: CDR1 SGHRS, CDR2 YFSETQ. Trimming cost V 1 base and J 10 bases, with 14 bases left between them. CDR3 residues: CASSLTEGLGAFF. The CDR3 DNA reads TGCGCCAGCAGCTTGACGGAGGGGTTGGGAGCTTTCTTT.

The CDR3 nucleotides are TGCGCCAGCAGCTTGGAGGGGGCAGGGGCCACCGAGCAGTACTTC. Translation gives CASSLEGAGATEQYF. The chain combines TRBV5-1 with TRBJ2-7, with TRBD1 matching over 7 bases. V lost 0 bases and J lost 6; bases outside the gene matches: 9. Germline V gene data show CDR1 as SGHRS and CDR2 as YFSETQ. The CDR3 is made up of 15 amino acids.